This TCR beta chain was sequenced in a study of shared clonotypes between healthy human individuals. Across the whole study: Donor ages ranged 18 to 49 years: a couple of women, a few men. Whole-study findings and limits: Memory subsets generally showed smaller estimated richness than naive subsets did.

CD45RO-negative, CCR7-selected cells formed the naive CD8 fraction, which excluded terminally differentiated effector memory CD45RA+ cells. Of note for this clone: Its antigen is currently unknown.

Around 32,000 T cell genomes, or roughly 200 ng DNA, went into the sorted-subset replicate PCRs. The method was immunoSEQ multiplex PCR; TCRdb's version includes in-frame clones alone and lacks a portion of them. The sample holds approximately 2,200,000 clones, just over 90% seen once. The germline V gene encodes CDR1 SNHLY and CDR2 FYNNEI. The ends lost 2 bases at V and 4 bases at J; junction bases unmatched: 12. CDR3 size: 18 residues. The receptor was isolated from a man aged 18 to 29 in good health. Some clones in this sample may be carry-over from other donors' samples. This chain links TRBV2 with TRBJ2-1, with 9 positions matching TRBD2. The sequenced sample consisted of naive CD8+ T cells from PBMCs. In DNA form, the CDR3 reads TGTGCCAGCAGTGAAACCGGGCGGGAGGGTCCGAATTACAATGAGCAGTTCTTC. Protein product: CASSETGREGPNYNEQFF. Combining the CDR3 with reference TRBV2 and TRBJ2-1 gives the whole variable domain EPEVTQTPSHQVTQMGQEVILRCVPISNHLYFYWYRQILGQKVEFLVSFYNNEISEKSEIFDDQFSVERPDGSNFTLKIRSTKLEDSAMYFCASSETGREGPNYNEQFFGPGTRLTVL.